This T cell receptor beta chain stems from a study of sequential checkpoint blockade in melanoma. The wider study: Randomization was 1:1 between first-line nivolumab→ipilimumab and ipilimumab→nivolumab.

The CDR3 has 15 residues. Per germline, CDR1 MNHEY and CDR2 SVGAGI. V lost 8 bases to trimming and J lost 7 bases; unmatched junction nucleotides: 11. Profiled with immunoSEQ multiplex PCR; TCRdb holds only in-frame clones, not every one. This table has some 10,000 clones, about three quarters appearing once. Treatment denoted: randomized to nivolumab then ipilimumab (arm A) or the reverse (arm B). DNA-damaging chemotherapy had not been given to any patient beforehand. From thawed PBMCs, live CD3+CD8+ cells negative for CD19 and CD56 were sorted. V and J are TRBV6-5 and TRBJ1-4; 9 nucleotides match TRBD1. This TCR came from a human donor with melanoma. The sequencing here drew on CD8+ T cells sorted from blood (inferred from file names), taken from a patient given nivolumab and ipilimumab in sequence. CDR3 bases: TGTGCCAGCCACCCCTCGGGACAGGGCAGTGAAAAACTGTTTTTT. This translates into CASHPSGQGSEKLFF.